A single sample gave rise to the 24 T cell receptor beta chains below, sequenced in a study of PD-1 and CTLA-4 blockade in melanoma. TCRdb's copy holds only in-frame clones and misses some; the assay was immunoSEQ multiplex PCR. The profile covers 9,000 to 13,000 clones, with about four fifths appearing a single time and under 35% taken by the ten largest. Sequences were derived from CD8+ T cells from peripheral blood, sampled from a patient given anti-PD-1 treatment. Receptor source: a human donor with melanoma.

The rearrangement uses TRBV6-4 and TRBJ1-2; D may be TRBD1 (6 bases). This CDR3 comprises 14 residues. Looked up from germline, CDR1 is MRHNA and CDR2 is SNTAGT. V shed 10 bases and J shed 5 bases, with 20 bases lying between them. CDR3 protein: CANDRDRILYGYTF. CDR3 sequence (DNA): TGTGCCAACGACCGAGACAGGATACTTTATGGCTACACCTTC.

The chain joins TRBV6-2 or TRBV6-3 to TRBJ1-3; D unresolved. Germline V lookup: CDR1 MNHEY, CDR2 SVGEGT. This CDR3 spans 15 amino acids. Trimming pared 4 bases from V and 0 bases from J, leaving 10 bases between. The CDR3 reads CASSSNSPSGNTIYF. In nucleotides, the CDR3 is TGTGCCAGCAGTTCGAACAGCCCCTCTGGAAACACCATATATTTT.

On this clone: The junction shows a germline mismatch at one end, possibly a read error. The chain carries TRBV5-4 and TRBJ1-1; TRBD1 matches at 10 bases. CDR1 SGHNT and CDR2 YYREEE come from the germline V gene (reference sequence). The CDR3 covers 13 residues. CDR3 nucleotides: TGTGCCAGCAGTTTGGACAGGGGGGCTGAAGCTTTCTTT. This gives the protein CASSLDRGAEAFF.

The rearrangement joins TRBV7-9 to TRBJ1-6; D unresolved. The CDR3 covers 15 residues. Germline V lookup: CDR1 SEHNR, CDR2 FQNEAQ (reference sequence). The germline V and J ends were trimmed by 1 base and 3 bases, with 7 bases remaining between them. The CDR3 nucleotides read TGTGCCAGCAGCTTAGAAGCAGGCTATAATTCACCCCTCCACTTT. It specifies CASSLEAGYNSPLHF.

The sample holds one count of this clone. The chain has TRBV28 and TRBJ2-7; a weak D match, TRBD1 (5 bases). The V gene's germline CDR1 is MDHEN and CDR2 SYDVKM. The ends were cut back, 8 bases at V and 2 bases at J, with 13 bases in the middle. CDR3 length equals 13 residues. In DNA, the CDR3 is TGTGCCAGCTCCCTGACAGAGACCTACGAGCAGTACTTC. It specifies CASSLTETYEQYF.

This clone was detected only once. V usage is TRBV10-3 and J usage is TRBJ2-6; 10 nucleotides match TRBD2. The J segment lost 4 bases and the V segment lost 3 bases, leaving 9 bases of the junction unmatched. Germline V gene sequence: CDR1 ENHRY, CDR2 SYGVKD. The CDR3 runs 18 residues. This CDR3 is CAISEGGLAGVGANVLTF. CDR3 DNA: TGTGCCATCAGTGAAGGCGGGCTAGCGGGGGTCGGGGCCAACGTCCTGACTTTC.

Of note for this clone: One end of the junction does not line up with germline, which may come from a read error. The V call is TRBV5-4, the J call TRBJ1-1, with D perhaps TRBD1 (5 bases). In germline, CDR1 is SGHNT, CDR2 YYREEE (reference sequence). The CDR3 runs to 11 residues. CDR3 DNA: TGTGCCAGCAGCTTTCAGGGTGCCCCCCTTTTT. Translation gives CASSFQGAPLF.

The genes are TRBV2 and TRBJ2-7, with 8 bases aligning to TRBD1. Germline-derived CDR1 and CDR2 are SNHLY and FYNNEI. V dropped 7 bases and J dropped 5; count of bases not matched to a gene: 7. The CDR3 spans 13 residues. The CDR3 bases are TGTGCCAGCAAGACAGGGGCCACGGACGAGCAGTACTTC. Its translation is CASKTGATDEQYF.

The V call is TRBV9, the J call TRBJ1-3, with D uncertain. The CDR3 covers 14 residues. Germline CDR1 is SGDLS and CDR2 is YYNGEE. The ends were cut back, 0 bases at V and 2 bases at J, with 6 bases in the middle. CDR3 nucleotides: TGTGCCAGCAGCGTAGAAGGGACTGGAAACACCATATATTTT. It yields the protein CASSVEGTGNTIYF.

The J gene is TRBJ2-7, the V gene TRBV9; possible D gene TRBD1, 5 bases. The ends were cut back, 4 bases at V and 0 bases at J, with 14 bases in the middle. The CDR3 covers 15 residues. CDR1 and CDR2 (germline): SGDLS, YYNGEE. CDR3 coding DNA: TGTGCCAGCAGCACCGTGGACACCAGCTCCTACGAGCAGTACTTC. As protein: CASSTVDTSSYEQYF.

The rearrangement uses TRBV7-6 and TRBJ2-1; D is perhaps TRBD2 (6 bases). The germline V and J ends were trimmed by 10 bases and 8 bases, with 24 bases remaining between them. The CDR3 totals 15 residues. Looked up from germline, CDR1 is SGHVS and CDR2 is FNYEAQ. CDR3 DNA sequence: TGTGCCATCGCCCCGACTGGCGGGGATGGGGATGAGCAGTTCTTC. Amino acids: CAIAPTGGDGDEQFF.

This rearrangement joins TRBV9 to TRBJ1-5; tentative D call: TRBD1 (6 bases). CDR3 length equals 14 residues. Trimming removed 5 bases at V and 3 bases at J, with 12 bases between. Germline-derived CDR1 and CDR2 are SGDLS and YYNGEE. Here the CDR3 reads CASSVGDINQPQHF. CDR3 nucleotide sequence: TGTGCCAGCAGTGTCGGGGACATCAATCAGCCCCAGCATTTT. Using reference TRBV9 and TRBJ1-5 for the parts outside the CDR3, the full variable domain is DSGVTQTPKHLITATGQRVTLRCSPRSGDLSVYWYQQSLDQGLQFLIQYYNGEERAKGNILERFSAQQFPDLHSELNLSSLELGDSALYFCASSVGDINQPQHFGDGTRLSIL.

Written as DNA, the CDR3 is TGTGCCAGCAGCCTACTAGCGGGGCAAGAGACCCAGTACTTC. It translates to CASSLLAGQETQYF. The V call is TRBV3-1 (or the pseudogene TRBV3-2), the J call TRBJ2-5, with 10 bases that match TRBD2. Trimming cost V 4 bases and J 2 bases; bases outside gene matches: 1. This CDR3 has 14 residues. Germline V gene lookup returns CDR1 LGHDT and CDR2 YNNKEL (reference sequence).

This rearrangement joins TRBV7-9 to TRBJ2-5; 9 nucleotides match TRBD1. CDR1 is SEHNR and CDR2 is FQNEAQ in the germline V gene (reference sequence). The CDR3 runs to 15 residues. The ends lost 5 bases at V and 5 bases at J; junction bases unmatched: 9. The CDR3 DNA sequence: TGTGCCAGCAGCCCCCTGGACAGGGGATCGGAGACCCAGTACTTC. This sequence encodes CASSPLDRGSETQYF.

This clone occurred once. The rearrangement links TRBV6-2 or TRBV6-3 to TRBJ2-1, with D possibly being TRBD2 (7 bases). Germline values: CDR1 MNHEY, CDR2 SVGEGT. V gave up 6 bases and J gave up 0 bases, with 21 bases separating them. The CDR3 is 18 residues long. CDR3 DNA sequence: TGTGCCAGCAGCCACCGCCGGGGGGCGTCGAGCTCCTACAATGAGCAGTTCTTC. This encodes CASSHRRGASSSYNEQFF.

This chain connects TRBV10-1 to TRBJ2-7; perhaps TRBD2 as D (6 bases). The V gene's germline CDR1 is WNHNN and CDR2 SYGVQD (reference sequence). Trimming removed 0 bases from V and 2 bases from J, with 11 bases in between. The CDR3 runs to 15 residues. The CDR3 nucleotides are TGCGCCAGCAGTGAGTCGGTCGGGAGAGCCTACGAGCAGTACTTC. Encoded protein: CASSESVGRAYEQYF.

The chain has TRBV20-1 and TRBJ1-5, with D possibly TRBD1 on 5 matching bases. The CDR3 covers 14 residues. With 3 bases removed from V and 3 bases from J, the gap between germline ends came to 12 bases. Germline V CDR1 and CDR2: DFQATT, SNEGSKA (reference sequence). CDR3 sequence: CSASRDLDNQPQHF. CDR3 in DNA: TGCAGTGCTAGTAGGGACCTTGACAATCAGCCCCAGCATTTT.

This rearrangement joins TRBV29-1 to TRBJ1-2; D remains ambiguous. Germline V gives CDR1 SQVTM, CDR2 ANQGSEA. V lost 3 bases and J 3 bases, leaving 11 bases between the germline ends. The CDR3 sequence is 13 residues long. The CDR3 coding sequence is TGCAGCGTTGATCTAGGCCATGACTATGGCTACACCTTC. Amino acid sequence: CSVDLGHDYGYTF.

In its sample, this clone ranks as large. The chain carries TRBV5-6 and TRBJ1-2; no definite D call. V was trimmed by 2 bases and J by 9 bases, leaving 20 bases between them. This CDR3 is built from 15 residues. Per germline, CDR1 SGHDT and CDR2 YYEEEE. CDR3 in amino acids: CASSFGREEPESYTF. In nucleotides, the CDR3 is TGTGCCAGCAGCTTCGGCCGGGAGGAACCCGAGAGCTACACCTTC.

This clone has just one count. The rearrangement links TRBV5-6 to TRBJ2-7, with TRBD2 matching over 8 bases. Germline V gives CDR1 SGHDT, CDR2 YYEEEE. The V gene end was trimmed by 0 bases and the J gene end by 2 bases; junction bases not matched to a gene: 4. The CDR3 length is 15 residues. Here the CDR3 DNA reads TGTGCCAGCAGCTTGGCGCGGGGGGCAGCCTACGAGCAGTACTTC. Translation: CASSLARGAAYEQYF.

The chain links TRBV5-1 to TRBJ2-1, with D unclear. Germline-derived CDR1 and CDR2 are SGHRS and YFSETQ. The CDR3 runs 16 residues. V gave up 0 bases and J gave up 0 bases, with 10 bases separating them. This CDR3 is CASSLEPASSYNEQFF. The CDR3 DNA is TGCGCCAGCAGCTTGGAGCCAGCCAGCTCCTACAATGAGCAGTTCTTC.

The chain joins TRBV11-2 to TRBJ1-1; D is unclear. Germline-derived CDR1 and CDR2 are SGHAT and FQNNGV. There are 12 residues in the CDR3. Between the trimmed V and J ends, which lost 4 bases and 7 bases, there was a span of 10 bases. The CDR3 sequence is CASSSTRNEAFF. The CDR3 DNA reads TGTGCCAGCAGCTCTACAAGGAATGAAGCTTTCTTT.

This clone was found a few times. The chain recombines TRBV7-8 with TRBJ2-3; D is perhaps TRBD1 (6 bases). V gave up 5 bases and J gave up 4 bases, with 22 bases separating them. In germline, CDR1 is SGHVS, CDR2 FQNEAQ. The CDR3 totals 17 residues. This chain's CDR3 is CASSGRDIPNGADTQYF. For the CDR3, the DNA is TGTGCCAGCAGCGGACGGGACATCCCAAACGGCGCAGATACGCAGTATTTT.

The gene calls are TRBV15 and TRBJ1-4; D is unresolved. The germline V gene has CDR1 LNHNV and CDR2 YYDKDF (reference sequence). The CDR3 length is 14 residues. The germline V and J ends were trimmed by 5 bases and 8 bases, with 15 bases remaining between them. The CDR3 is CATSPRRDGEKLFF. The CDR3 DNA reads TGTGCCACCAGCCCGCGGAGAGATGGCGAAAAACTGTTTTTT.